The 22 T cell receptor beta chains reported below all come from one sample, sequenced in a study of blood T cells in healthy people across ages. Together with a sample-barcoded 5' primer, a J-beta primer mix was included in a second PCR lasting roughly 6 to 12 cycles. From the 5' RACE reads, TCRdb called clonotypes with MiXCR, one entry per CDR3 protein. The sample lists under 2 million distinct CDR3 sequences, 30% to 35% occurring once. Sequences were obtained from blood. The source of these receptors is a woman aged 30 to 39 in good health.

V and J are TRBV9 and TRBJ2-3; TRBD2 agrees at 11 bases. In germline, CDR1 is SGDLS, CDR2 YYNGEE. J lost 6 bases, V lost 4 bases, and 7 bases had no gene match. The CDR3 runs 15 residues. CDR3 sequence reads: CASSFRLAGWDTQYF. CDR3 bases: TGTGCCAGCAGCTTTCGACTAGCGGGGTGGGATACGCAGTATTTT.

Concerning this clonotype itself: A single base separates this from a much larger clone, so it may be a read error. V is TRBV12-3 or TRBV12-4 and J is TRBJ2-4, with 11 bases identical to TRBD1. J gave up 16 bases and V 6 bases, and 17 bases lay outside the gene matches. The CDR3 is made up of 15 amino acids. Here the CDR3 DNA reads TGTGCCAGCAGCCCCGGAGGGACAGGGGGTCACGAGCATTACTTC. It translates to CASSPGGTGGHEHYF.

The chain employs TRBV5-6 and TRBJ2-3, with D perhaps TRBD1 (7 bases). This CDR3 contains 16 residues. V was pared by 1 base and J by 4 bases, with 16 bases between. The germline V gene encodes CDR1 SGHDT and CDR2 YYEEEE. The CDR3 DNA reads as TGTGCCAGCAGCTTGAGGGTGGAGGGGGCCGCAGATACGCAGTATTTT. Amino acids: CASSLRVEGAADTQYF.

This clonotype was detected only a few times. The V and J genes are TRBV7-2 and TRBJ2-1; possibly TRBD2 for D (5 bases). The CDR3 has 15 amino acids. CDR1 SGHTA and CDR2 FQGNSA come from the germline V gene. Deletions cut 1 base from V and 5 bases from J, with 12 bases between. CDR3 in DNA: TGTGCCAGCAGCTTAGATCGGACGACTAACAATGAGCAGTTCTTC. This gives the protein CASSLDRTTNNEQFF.

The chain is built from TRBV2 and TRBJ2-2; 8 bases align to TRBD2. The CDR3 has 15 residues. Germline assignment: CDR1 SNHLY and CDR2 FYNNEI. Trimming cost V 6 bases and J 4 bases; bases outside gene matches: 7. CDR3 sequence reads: CASRMTSEVTGELFF. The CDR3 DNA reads TGTGCCAGCAGGATGACTAGCGAGGTCACCGGGGAGCTGTTTTTT.

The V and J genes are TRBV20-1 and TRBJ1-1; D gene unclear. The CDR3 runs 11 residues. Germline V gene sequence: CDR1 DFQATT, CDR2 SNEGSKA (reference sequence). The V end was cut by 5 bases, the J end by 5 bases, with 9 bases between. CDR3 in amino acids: CSAPRETEAFF. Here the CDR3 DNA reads TGCAGTGCTCCCCGAGAAACTGAAGCTTTCTTT.

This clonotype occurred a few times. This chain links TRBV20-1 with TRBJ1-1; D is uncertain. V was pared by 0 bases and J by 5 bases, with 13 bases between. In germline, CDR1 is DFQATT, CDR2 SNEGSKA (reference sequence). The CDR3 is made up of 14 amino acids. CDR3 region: CSAREGGPRTEAFF. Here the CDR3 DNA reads TGCAGTGCTAGAGAGGGAGGGCCGAGAACTGAAGCTTTCTTT.

CDR3 coding DNA: TGTGCCAGCAGTTCGGGGACAGTTAAATCCTACAATGAGCAGTTCTTC. This translates into CASSSGTVKSYNEQFF. The chain couples TRBV28 to TRBJ2-1, with 7 bases that match TRBD1. This CDR3 spans 16 amino acids. Per germline, CDR1 MDHEN and CDR2 SYDVKM. The ends lost 4 bases at V and 1 base at J; junction bases unmatched: 7.

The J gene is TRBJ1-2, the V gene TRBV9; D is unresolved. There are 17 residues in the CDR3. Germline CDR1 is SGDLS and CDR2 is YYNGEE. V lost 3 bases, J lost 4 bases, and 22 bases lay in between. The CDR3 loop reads CASSADGESTGLYGYTF. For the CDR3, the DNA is TGTGCCAGCAGCGCAGACGGGGAATCGACGGGCCTCTATGGCTACACCTTC. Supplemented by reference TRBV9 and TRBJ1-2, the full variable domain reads DSGVTQTPKHLITATGQRVTLRCSPRSGDLSVYWYQQSLDQGLQFLIQYYNGEERAKGNILERFSAQQFPDLHSELNLSSLELGDSALYFCASSADGESTGLYGYTFGSGTRLTVV.

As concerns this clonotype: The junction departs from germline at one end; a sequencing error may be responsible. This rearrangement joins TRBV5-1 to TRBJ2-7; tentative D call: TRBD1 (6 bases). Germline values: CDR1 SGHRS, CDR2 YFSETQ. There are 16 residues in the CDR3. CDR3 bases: TGCGCCAGCAGCTTGGGTGGGACACACATACCCTACGAGCGGTACTTC. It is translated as CASSLGGTHIPYERYF.

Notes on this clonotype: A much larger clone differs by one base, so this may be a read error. The CDR3 sequence: CAISVGERQPQYF. The DNA of the CDR3 is TGTGCCATCAGTGTAGGGGAGCGCCAGCCCCAGTATTTT. J is TRBJ1-5 and V is TRBV10-3, with D possibly being TRBD1 or TRBD2 (5 bases each). Matching the DNA end better, TRBJ2-3 makes the J call doubtful. The CDR3 has 13 residues. Germline assignment: CDR1 ENHRY and CDR2 SYGVKD.

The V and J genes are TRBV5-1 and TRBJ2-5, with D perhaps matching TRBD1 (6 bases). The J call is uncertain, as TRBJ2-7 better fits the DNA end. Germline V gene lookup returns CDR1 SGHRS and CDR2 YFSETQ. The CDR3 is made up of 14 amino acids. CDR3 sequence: CASSLSGVANEQYF. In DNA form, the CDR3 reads TGCGCCAGCAGCTTGTCAGGGGTGGCGAACGAGCAGTACTTC.

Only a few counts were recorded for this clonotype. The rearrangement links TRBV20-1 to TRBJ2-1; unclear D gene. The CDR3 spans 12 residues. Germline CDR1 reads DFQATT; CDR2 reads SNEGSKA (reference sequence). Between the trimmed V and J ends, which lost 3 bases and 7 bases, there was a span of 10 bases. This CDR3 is CSARGTENEQFF. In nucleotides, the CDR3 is TGCAGTGCTAGGGGTACAGAGAATGAGCAGTTCTTC.

DNA of the CDR3: TGCGCCAGCAGCTTGGGGTCCGCGCAAGGGGAGACCCAGTACTTC. Amino acids: CASSLGSAQGETQYF. The chain uses TRBV5-1 and TRBJ2-5; D unresolved. The CDR3 contains 15 residues. V was trimmed by 0 bases and J by 5 bases, leaving 14 bases between them. Germline values: CDR1 SGHRS, CDR2 YFSETQ.

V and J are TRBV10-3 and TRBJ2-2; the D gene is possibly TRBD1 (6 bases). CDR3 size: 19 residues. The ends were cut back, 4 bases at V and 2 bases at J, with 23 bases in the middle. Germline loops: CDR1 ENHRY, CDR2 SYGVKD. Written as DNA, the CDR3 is TGTGCCATCAGTGGGATCCCGCGTTCAGGGGACACAAACACCGGGGAGCTGTTTTTT. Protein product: CAISGIPRSGDTNTGELFF.

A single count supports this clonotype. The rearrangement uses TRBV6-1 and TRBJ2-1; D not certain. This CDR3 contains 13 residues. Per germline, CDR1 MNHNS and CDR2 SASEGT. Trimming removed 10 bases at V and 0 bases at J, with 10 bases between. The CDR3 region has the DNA TGTGCCACCGAGAAGGTCTCCTACAATGAGCAGTTCTTC. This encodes CATEKVSYNEQFF.

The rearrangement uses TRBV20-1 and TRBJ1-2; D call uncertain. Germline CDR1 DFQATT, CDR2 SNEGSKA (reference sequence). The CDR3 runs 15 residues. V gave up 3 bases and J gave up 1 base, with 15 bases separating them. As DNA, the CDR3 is TGCAGTGCTAGCCCGCTCGGCGGGGTTAACTATGGCTACACCTTC. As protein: CSASPLGGVNYGYTF.

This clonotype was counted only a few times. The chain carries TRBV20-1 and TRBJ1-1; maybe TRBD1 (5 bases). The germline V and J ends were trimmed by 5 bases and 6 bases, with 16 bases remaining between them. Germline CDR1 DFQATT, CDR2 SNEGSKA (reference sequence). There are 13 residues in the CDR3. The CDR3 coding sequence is TGCAGTGCTTCCCCGACAGTCGCCGCTGAAGCTTTCTTT. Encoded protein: CSASPTVAAEAFF.

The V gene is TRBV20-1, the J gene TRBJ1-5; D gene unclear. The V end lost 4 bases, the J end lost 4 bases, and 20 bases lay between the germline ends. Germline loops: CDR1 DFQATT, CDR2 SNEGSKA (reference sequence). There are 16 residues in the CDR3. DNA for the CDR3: TGCAGTGCTACCGGTGTCCGGGGTATGAGAAATCAGCCCCAGCATTTT. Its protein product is CSATGVRGMRNQPQHF.

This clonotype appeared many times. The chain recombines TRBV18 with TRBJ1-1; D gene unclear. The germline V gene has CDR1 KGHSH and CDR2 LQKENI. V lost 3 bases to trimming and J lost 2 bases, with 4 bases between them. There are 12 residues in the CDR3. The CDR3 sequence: CASSPHNTEAFF. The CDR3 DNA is TGTGCCAGCTCACCCCATAACACTGAAGCTTTCTTT.

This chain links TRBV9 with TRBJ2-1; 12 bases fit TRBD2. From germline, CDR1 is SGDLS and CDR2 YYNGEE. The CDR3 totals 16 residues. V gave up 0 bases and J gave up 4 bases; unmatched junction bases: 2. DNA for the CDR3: TGTGCCAGCAGCGTAGAGGGACTAGCGGGTTACAATGAGCAGTTCTTC. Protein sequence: CASSVEGLAGYNEQFF.

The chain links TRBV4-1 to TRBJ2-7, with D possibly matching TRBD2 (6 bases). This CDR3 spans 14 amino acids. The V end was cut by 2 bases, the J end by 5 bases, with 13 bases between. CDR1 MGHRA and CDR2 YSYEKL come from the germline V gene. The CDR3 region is CASSQRLVGHEQYF. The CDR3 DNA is TGCGCCAGCAGCCAACGACTAGTGGGGCACGAGCAGTACTTC.